The 30 T cell receptor beta chains in this list originate from one sample, sequenced in a study of T cells in Graves' hyperthyroidism and ophthalmopathy (dated by TCRdb to between 2018 and 2020). The library was obtained by multiplex PCR. Sequencing instrument: Illumina HiSeq 2000. TCR beta CDR3 regions were amplified from RNA transcripts. The TCR CDR3 was subjected to a first round of RT-PCR using the HTBI primer set and the Qiagen OneStep RT-PCR kit. Clones were called with MiXCR by TCRdb after fastp trimmed the public reads at Q25, and only in-frame beta chains were retained. Identical CDR3 proteins give one entry, which carries the most common genes and DNA. The sample includes over 500,000 distinct CDR3 sequences, with roughly 17% observed a single time. Roughly 15% of the sample belongs to the ten largest clones. Sequencing input: blood. These receptors all come from a woman under 30 with Graves' ophthalmopathy.

The chain has TRBV6-2 or TRBV6-3 and TRBJ2-7; the D gene is possibly TRBD2 (6 bases). CDR3 size: 15 residues. V was trimmed by 2 bases and J by 0 bases, leaving 11 bases between them. CDR1 and CDR2 from the germline V gene are MNHEY and SVGEGT. The CDR3 DNA reads as TGTGCCAGCAGTTACATAGCGGAGCACTCCTACGAGCAGTACTTC. It specifies CASSYIAEHSYEQYF.

This clonotype was recorded at least ten times. The chain recombines TRBV18 with TRBJ2-1; D unclear. Germline-derived CDR1 and CDR2 are KGHSH and LQKENI. This CDR3 has 15 residues. V shed 2 bases and J shed 1 base, with 9 bases lying between them. DNA for the CDR3: TGTGCCAGCTCACCAATGGCGCAATCCTACAATGAGCAGTTCTTC. This gives the protein CASSPMAQSYNEQFF.

This clonotype was seen repeatedly, ten times or more. The V gene is TRBV29-1, the J gene TRBJ2-7; no clear D. The germline V gene has CDR1 SQVTM and CDR2 ANQGSEA. This CDR3 has 15 amino acids. Between the trimmed V and J ends, which lost 2 bases and 2 bases, there was a span of 16 bases. The CDR3 reads CSVEQGNGPPYEQYF. The DNA of the CDR3 is TGCAGCGTTGAACAAGGGAACGGGCCACCCTACGAGCAGTACTTC.

This clonotype was recorded many times. The chain is built from TRBV7-9 and TRBJ2-1, with 12 bases lining up with TRBD2. Germline loops: CDR1 SEHNR, CDR2 FQNEAQ (reference sequence). J was trimmed by 3 bases and V by 5 bases; bases with no gene match: 5. This CDR3 region has 16 residues. CDR3 region: CASSPRTSGNYNEQFF. The CDR3 DNA is TGTGCCAGCAGCCCGCGGACTAGCGGGAACTACAATGAGCAGTTCTTC.

This clonotype was counted a few times. This chain joins TRBV6-2 or TRBV6-3 and TRBJ2-2; 8 positions agree with TRBD2. The CDR3 is 17 amino acids. The V and J ends lost 0 bases and 1 base, in that order; junction bases with no gene match: 4. Germline CDR1 is MNHEY and CDR2 is SVGEGT. For the CDR3, the DNA is TGTGCCAGCAGTTACTCAGGGCTAGCGGGGAACACCGGGGAGCTGTTTTTT. Residues: CASSYSGLAGNTGELFF.

CDR3 sequence: CSAREGGPETQYF. CDR3 nucleotides: TGCAGTGCTAGAGAAGGGGGGCCGGAGACCCAGTACTTC. The rearrangement joins TRBV20-1 to TRBJ2-5; either TRBD1 or TRBD2 may supply D (6 bases each). Germline V gives CDR1 DFQATT, CDR2 SNEGSKA (reference sequence). The CDR3 extends over 13 amino acids. Deletions cut 0 bases from V and 5 bases from J, with 10 bases between.

This clonotype was seen a handful of times. The CDR3, as DNA: TGCGCCAGCAGCCAAGGGACCGGGGGGCATATAGATACGCAGTATTTT. Translating it yields CASSQGTGGHIDTQYF. The chain links TRBV4-1 to TRBJ2-3; tentatively, D is TRBD2 (7 bases). Trimming pared 1 base from V and 5 bases from J, leaving 16 bases between. Germline CDR1 is MGHRA and CDR2 is YSYEKL. The CDR3 consists of 16 residues.

The chain combines TRBV4-2 with TRBJ1-2; D gene ambiguous. The CDR3 is made up of 13 amino acids. Trimming removed 0 bases from V and 6 bases from J, with 8 bases in between. Germline CDR1 reads LGHNA; CDR2 reads YNFKEQ. CDR3 amino acids: CASSQEPPNGYTF. For the CDR3, the DNA is TGTGCCAGCAGCCAAGAGCCCCCCAATGGCTACACCTTC.

This clonotype has a count of ten or more. The rearrangement joins TRBV11-2 to TRBJ1-1; no clear D. The CDR3 runs 13 residues. From germline, CDR1 is SGHAT and CDR2 FQNNGV. The V end was cut by 3 bases, the J end by 6 bases, with 11 bases between. The CDR3 protein is CASSLEWFAEAFF. The CDR3 DNA is TGTGCCAGCAGCTTGGAATGGTTCGCTGAAGCTTTCTTT.

This chain connects TRBV29-1 to TRBJ2-2; tentatively, D is TRBD1 (6 bases). Per germline, CDR1 SQVTM and CDR2 ANQGSEA. With 3 bases removed from V and 7 bases from J, the gap between germline ends came to 15 bases. The CDR3 covers 14 residues. The CDR3, as DNA: TGCAGCGTTGATTTCCAGGGGTATAACGGGGAGCTGTTTTTT. This sequence encodes CSVDFQGYNGELFF.

This clonotype was seen many times. The chain carries TRBV28 and TRBJ1-5; D is possibly TRBD1 (6 bases). Trimming removed 7 bases at V and 0 bases at J, with 19 bases between. The germline V gene has CDR1 MDHEN and CDR2 SYDVKM. The CDR3 is made up of 17 amino acids. In nucleotides, the CDR3 is TGTGCCAGCACCTCCAGTGGCGCAGGGGATAGCAATCAGCCCCAGCATTTT. Translating gives CASTSSGAGDSNQPQHF.

This clonotype was detected many times. The rearrangement uses TRBV7-9 and TRBJ1-5, with D unclear. CDR3 size: 15 residues. Germline values: CDR1 SEHNR, CDR2 FQNEAQ (reference sequence). V lost 5 bases and J lost 10, with 21 bases in between. The CDR3 loop is CASSDSGLVGEPQHF. CDR3 nucleotide sequence: TGTGCCAGCAGCGATAGTGGGTTGGTCGGGGAACCCCAGCATTTT.

Ten or more counts support this clonotype. The CDR3 nucleotides are TGCAGTGCTCTGACTAGCGGGGGATCCTACTCCTACGAGCAGTACTTC. This codes for CSALTSGGSYSYEQYF. This chain links TRBV20-1 with TRBJ2-7, with TRBD2 matching 12 bases. V shed 5 bases, J shed 0 bases, and the junction held 8 bases outside the gene matches. Germline values: CDR1 DFQATT, CDR2 SNEGSKA (reference sequence). CDR3 size: 16 residues.

The gene calls are TRBV12-3 or TRBV12-4 and TRBJ1-6, with D maybe TRBD1 (5 bases). Trimming removed 5 bases at V and 18 bases at J, with 14 bases between. The CDR3 totals 11 residues. The chain's CDR3 is CASSGGGRPHF. The CDR3 region has the DNA TGTGCCAGCAGTGGGGGGGGGAGGCCCCACTTT.

Many counts were recorded for this clonotype. V usage is TRBV20-1 and J usage is TRBJ2-7, with 7 bases lining up with TRBD1. The germline gives CDR1 DFQATT, CDR2 SNEGSKA (reference sequence). CDR3 length equals 14 residues. V was clipped by 8 bases and J by 3 bases; unmatched bases: 13. For the CDR3, the DNA is TGCAGTTCGCACACCCCGGGACAGCGCTACGAGCAGTACTTC. It codes for CSSHTPGQRYEQYF.

Relative to its sample, this clonotype is medium-sized. V gene TRBV20-1 combines with J gene TRBJ2-3; D may correspond to TRBD1 or TRBD2 (7 bases each). The CDR3 has 13 amino acids. Per the germline V gene, CDR1 is DFQATT and CDR2 is SNEGSKA (reference sequence). Trimming removed 6 bases from V and 4 bases from J, with 14 bases in between. CDR3 nucleotide sequence: TGCAGTGCGGGAGGGGGCGGCGCAGATACGCAGTATTTT. Encoded protein: CSAGGGGADTQYF.

The chain employs TRBV6-1 and TRBJ2-1, with unresolved D. The CDR3 has 16 residues. Germline V gives CDR1 MNHNS, CDR2 SASEGT. Trimming cost V 5 bases and J 0 bases, with 14 bases left between them. The CDR3 sequence: CASSPTGVNSYNEQFF. CDR3 DNA sequence: TGTGCCAGCAGTCCCACTGGGGTTAACTCCTACAATGAGCAGTTCTTC.

This clonotype was observed a few times. The gene calls are TRBV4-3 and TRBJ2-7; perhaps TRBD2 as D (7 bases). Between the trimmed V and J ends, which lost 0 bases and 7 bases, there was a span of 13 bases. Germline assignment: CDR1 LGHNA and CDR2 YSLEER. The CDR3 totals 14 residues. The CDR3 DNA sequence: TGCGCCAGCAGCCAAGACAGGGGAGGGCGGGAGCAGTACTTC. Translated, it gives CASSQDRGGREQYF.

This clonotype was seen only a few times. The chain couples TRBV29-1 to TRBJ1-2; 7 nucleotides line up with TRBD1. CDR1 and CDR2 (germline): SQVTM, ANQGSEA. The CDR3 has 14 amino acids. Losses at the gene ends were 1 base for V and 5 bases for J; bases not matched to a gene: 7. This chain's CDR3 is CSVEGQGEGYGYTF. The CDR3 bases are TGCAGCGTTGAAGGGCAGGGGGAAGGGTATGGCTACACCTTC.

This clonotype was observed at least ten times. This chain links TRBV6-1 with TRBJ2-1, with 7 nucleotides matching TRBD1. CDR1 is MNHNS and CDR2 is SASEGT in the germline V gene. Trimming cost V 2 bases and J 6 bases; bases outside gene matches: 10. This CDR3 is built from 16 residues. CDR3 sequence (DNA): TGTGCCAGCAGTGAACAGGGGGTTCCCTTCGTCAATGAGCAGTTCTTC. It is translated as CASSEQGVPFVNEQFF.

This clonotype was seen repeatedly, ten times or more. The genes are TRBV12-3 or TRBV12-4 and TRBJ1-2; D not certain. The V end lost 3 bases, the J end lost 4 bases, and 9 bases lay between the germline ends. The CDR3 length is 13 residues. CDR3 sequence (DNA): TGTGCCAGCAGTTTCGGGGTTAGCTATGGCTACACCTTC. This codes for CASSFGVSYGYTF.

There are a few counts of this clonotype. The rearrangement uses TRBV6-2 or TRBV6-3 and TRBJ2-5; maybe TRBD1 (6 bases). Trimming stripped 2 bases from V and 4 bases from J, with 17 bases between. The CDR3 loop spans 16 amino acids. CDR1 and CDR2 from the germline V gene are MNHEY and SVGEGT. CDR3 in DNA: TGTGCCAGCAGTTACACGGTGGCAGGGGTCCCAGAGACCCAGTACTTC. Translation gives CASSYTVAGVPETQYF.

This clonotype was counted only a few times. The J gene is TRBJ2-1, the V gene TRBV28; D is unclear. Germline V gives CDR1 MDHEN, CDR2 SYDVKM. V lost 8 bases, J lost 1 base, and 15 bases lay in between. The CDR3 has 15 residues. CDR3 bases: TGTGCCAGCCGAATGGGCGGCGTTTCCTACAATGAGCAGTTCTTC. Amino acids: CASRMGGVSYNEQFF.

This clonotype was picked up a small number of times. The genes are TRBV28 and TRBJ2-1; 13 bases align to TRBD2. V shed 5 bases and J 0 bases; nucleotides not matched to a gene: 7. The CDR3 is 18 amino acids. CDR1 MDHEN and CDR2 SYDVKM come from the germline V gene. The CDR3 DNA reads TGTGCCAGCAGTCCGGGGACTAGCGGGGTGAGCTCCTACAATGAGCAGTTCTTC. Its protein is CASSPGTSGVSSYNEQFF.

This clonotype was counted only a few times. V gene TRBV6-1 combines with J gene TRBJ1-1; D is perhaps TRBD1 (5 bases). Germline CDR1 MNHNS, CDR2 SASEGT. The CDR3 extends over 17 amino acids. Trimming pared 2 bases from V and 3 bases from J, leaving 19 bases between. CDR3 sequence: CASSEPSGYSFDTEAFF. The CDR3 DNA is TGTGCCAGCAGTGAACCGTCAGGGTATAGTTTCGACACTGAAGCTTTCTTT.

The chain uses TRBV14 and TRBJ2-7; 7 nucleotides align to TRBD2. This CDR3 comprises 17 residues. J gave up 5 bases and V 1 base, and 14 bases lay outside the gene matches. CDR1 is SGHDN and CDR2 is FVKESK in the germline V gene. The CDR3 sequence is CASSQAFERDLRNEQYF. CDR3 nucleotide sequence: TGTGCCAGCAGCCAAGCGTTCGAGCGGGACTTGAGGAACGAGCAGTACTTC.

This clonotype was found many times. A read error may produce the germline difference seen at one junction end. The chain recombines TRBV7-7 with TRBJ1-5, with D unresolved. Per the germline V gene, CDR1 is SSHAT and CDR2 is FNYEAQ (reference sequence). This CDR3 is built from 13 residues. CDR3 sequence reads: CASSRASNQPQHF. The CDR3 DNA follows: TGTGCTAGCAGTCGGGCTAGCAATCAGCCCCAGCATTTT.

V is TRBV27 and J is TRBJ2-7; 9 nucleotides agree with TRBD1. Losses at the gene ends were 7 bases for V and 0 bases for J; bases not matched to a gene: 4. The V gene's germline CDR1 is MNHEY and CDR2 SMNVEV (reference sequence). The length of the CDR3 is 14 residues. The CDR3 DNA follows: TGTGCCAGCAAGGACAGGGGCAACTCCTACGAGCAGTACTTC. Its protein product is CASKDRGNSYEQYF.

V and J are TRBV12-3 or TRBV12-4 and TRBJ1-1, with D possibly being TRBD1 (5 bases). This CDR3 has 13 amino acids. V lost 3 bases to trimming and J lost 3 bases, with 8 bases between them. The CDR3 nucleotides read TGTGCCAGCAGTTTCGGGGCGTACACTGAAGCTTTCTTT. Amino acids: CASSFGAYTEAFF.

This clonotype was counted many times. This chain uses TRBV30 with TRBJ2-3, with D unclear. The germline V gene encodes CDR1 GTSNPN and CDR2 SVGIG (reference sequence). Trimming left V 1 base short and J 1 base short, with 9 bases between. This CDR3 is 14 amino acids long. CDR3 protein: CAWSEGRGTDTQYF. The CDR3 DNA reads as TGTGCCTGGAGTGAGGGAAGAGGCACAGATACGCAGTATTTT.